This T cell receptor beta chain was sequenced for a study of T cell responses to AZD1222 COVID-19 vaccine. The ends were cut back, 6 bases at V and 5 bases at J, with 20 bases in the middle. Germline V gene data show CDR1 as LNHDA and CDR2 as SQIVND (reference sequence). CDR3 size: 16 residues. Using immunoSEQ multiplex PCR, the repertoire was profiled, and TCRdb retains in-frame clones only, with some absent. The sample shows about 140,000 clones, around 83% of them seen only once. The chain links TRBV19 to TRBJ1-5, with D tentatively TRBD1 (5 bases). This specimen consisted of peripheral blood, obtained 28 days after the second AZD1222 dose. The TCR sequence derives from an adult who received the AZD1222 COVID-19 vaccine. DNA of the CDR3: TGTGCCAGTAGCGGGGTGGGGCCCGGGGGATATCAGCCCCAGCATTTT. This sequence encodes CASSGVGPGGYQPQHF.